Below, one T cell receptor (beta chain) is given with its context. Its matching antigen is unknown. The sample belongs to a study of T cells in localized non-small cell lung cancer. The study, taken as a whole, reports: Uninvolved adjacent lung had higher T cell clonality than tumor and all other tissues. A median of 57 of the top 100 tumor clones appeared in adjacent lung, which was paired and uninvolved.

The germline V gene has CDR1 LNHDA and CDR2 SQIVND (reference sequence). Trimming at V came to 1 base and at J to 4 bases, leaving 3 bases not matched to a gene. The CDR3 length is 15 residues. Libraries were prepared by immunoSEQ multiplex PCR; TCRdb keeps only in-frame clonotypes and omits some of them. The repertoire holds about 39,000 clones, with roughly three quarters as singletons. This chain links TRBV19 with TRBJ2-3; 9 nucleotides line up with TRBD2. The source is a woman between 35 and 70 years old with stage II squamous cell lung carcinoma. Sequenced material: PBMCs, taken before any cancer treatment. Written as DNA, the CDR3 is TGTGCCAGTAGTATAGCTAGCGGGGTATCAGATACGCAGTATTTT. Translation: CASSIASGVSDTQYF.